This T cell receptor (beta chain) appears in the sequencing data of a study of T cells in Graves' hyperthyroidism and ophthalmopathy. At the level of the study: Blood from the periphery was taken at initial diagnosis, before any treatment. Study-wide points: The model made its ophthalmopathy prediction, and onset followed a median approximately 7 months later. Patients with ophthalmopathy were separated from those with stable hyperthyroidism by a 13 V-J model.

Patients counted as stable if ophthalmopathy did not develop within 18 months. CDR1 and CDR2 (germline): LGHDT, YNNKEL (reference sequence). Trimming pared 4 bases from V and 7 bases from J, leaving 8 bases between. The CDR3 runs to 12 residues. This clonotype was recorded at least ten times. What it binds is not known. Amplification yielded TCR beta CDR3 regions, with RNA transcripts as the source. HTBI primers were used for first-round RT-PCR of the TCR CDR3. TCRdb re-called the multiplex PCR reads with MiXCR, one entry per CDR3 protein. The table has approximately 400,000 distinct CDR3 sequences, 15% to 18% seen once.

The chain joins TRBV3-1 to TRBJ2-1; tentative D call: TRBD2 (5 bases). The sample consisted of blood. The origin of this receptor is a woman younger than 30 with Graves' hyperthyroidism. The CDR3 DNA sequence: TGTGCCAGCAGCCCTAGCTGGAATGAGCAGTTCTTC. It codes for CASSPSWNEQFF.